This TCR beta chain emerged from a study of T cells after yellow fever vaccination. TCRdb reprocessed the 5' RACE reads via MiXCR and lists one record per CDR3 protein. The repertoire holds some 500,000 distinct CDR3 sequences, with about 14% as singletons. From germline, CDR1 is SGHAT and CDR2 FQNNGV. Trimming shortened V by 2 bases and J by 2 bases, and 11 bases separated the two germline ends. The CDR3 has 15 residues. This clonotype was seen a few times. J is TRBJ2-3 and V is TRBV11-2, with D unclear. The sequence came from a man aged 25 to 40 who received the YFV17D yellow fever vaccine. This sample comprised PBMCs, obtained on the day of the yellow fever booster vaccination. CDR3 residues: CASSLRLSDTDTQYF. The CDR3 DNA is TGTGCCAGCAGCTTACGACTTTCCGACACAGATACGCAGTATTTT.